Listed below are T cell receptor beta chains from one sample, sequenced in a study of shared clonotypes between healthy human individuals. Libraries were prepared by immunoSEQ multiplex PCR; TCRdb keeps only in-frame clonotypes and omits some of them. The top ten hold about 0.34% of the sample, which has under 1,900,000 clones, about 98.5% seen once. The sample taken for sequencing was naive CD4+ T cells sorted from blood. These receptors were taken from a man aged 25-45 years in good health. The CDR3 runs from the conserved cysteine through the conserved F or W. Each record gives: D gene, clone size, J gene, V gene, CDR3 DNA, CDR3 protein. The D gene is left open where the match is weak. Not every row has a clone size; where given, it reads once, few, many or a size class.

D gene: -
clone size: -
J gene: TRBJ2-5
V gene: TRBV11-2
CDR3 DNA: TGTGCCAGCAGCTTAGTGGGAGCGGGTGGTGAGACCCAGTACTTC
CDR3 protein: CASSLVGAGGETQYF

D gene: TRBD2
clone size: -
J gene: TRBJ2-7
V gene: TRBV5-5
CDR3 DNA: TGTGCCAGCAGTTCTGGACTAGCGGGAGTATTATACGAGCAGTACTTC
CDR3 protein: CASSSGLAGVLYEQYF

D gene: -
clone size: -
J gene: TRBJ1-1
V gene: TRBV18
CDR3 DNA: TGTGCCACCGAAAGACTCCTTGAGAACACTGAAGCTTTCTTT
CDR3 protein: CATERLLENTEAFF

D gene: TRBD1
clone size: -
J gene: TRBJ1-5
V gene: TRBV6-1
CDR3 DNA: TGTGCCAGCAGTGGCGACAGGGTTCTTGGCAATCAGCCCCAGCATTTT
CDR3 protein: CASSGDRVLGNQPQHF

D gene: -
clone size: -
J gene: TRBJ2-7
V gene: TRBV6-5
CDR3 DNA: TGTGCCAGCAGTTACCTGGAGAGACAGATTTACGAGCAGTACTTC
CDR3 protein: CASSYLERQIYEQYF

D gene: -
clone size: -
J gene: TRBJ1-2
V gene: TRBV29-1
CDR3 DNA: TGCAGCGGGGGGAACAGGTTCTCGTTTGGTGGCTACACCTTC
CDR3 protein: CSGGNRFSFGGYTF

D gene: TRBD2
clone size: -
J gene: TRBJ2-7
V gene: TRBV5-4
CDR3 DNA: TGTGCCAGCAGCTTGGAACTAGCGAGAGAGCAGTACTTC
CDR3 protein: CASSLELAREQYF

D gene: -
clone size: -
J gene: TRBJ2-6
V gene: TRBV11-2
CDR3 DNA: TGTGCCTGGGGGGCTGGGGCCAACGTCCTGACTTTC
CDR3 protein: CAWGAGANVLTF

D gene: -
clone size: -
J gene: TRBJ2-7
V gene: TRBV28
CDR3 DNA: TGTGCCAGCACCCATCCCATGGGGGCGCCCTCCTACGAGCAGTACTTC
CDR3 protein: CASTHPMGAPSYEQYF

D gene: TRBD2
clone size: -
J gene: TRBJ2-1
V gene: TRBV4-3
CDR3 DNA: TGCGCCAGCAGTGCATTAGCGGGAGAGTATGAGCAGTTCTTC
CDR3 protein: CASSALAGEYEQFF

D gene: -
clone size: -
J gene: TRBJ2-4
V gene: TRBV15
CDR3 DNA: TGTGCCACCAGCAGATCAGGACTTGGGGAAAACATTCAGTACTTC
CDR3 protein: CATSRSGLGENIQYF

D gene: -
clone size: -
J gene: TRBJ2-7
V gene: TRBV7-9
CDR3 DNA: TGTGCCAGCAGCGCCATCTCCTACGAGCAGTACTTC
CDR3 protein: CASSAISYEQYF

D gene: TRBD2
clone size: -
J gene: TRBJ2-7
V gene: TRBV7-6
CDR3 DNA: TGTGCCAGCAGCAACCGGACTAGCGGGAGGGATCTCTACGAGCAGTACTTC
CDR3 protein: CASSNRTSGRDLYEQYF

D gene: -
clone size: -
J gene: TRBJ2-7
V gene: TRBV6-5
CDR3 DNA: TGTGCCGCCGGGGACTGGGGATGGGAGCAGTACTTC
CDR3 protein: CAAGDWGWEQYF

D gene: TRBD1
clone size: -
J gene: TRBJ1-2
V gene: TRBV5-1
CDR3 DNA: TGCGCCAGCAGCGCCCTAGGACAGGGGAACTATGGCTACACCTTC
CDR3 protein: CASSALGQGNYGYTF

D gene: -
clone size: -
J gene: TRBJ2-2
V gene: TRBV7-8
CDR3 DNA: TGTGCCAGCAGCCCCCCTCTCTTCCGGGAGCTGTTTTTT
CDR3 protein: CASSPPLFRELFF

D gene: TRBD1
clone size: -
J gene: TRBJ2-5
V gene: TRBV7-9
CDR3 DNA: TGTGCCAGCAGCTCCGGACAGGGAATCCAAGAGACCCAGTACTTC
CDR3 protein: CASSSGQGIQETQYF

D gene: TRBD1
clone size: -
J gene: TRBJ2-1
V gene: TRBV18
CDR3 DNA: TGTGCCAGCTCAACTCGGGACAGAATTTCCTACAATGAGCAGTTCTTC
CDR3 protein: CASSTRDRISYNEQFF

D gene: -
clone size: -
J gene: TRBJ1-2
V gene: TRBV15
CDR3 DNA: TGTGCCACCAGCAGAACCAGACAGTCGGGAAATGGCTACACCTTC
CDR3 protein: CATSRTRQSGNGYTF

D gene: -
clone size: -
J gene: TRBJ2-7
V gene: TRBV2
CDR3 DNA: TGTGCCAGCAGTCCTCAACAGGGAGCTCTCTCCTACGAGCAGTACTTC
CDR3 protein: CASSPQQGALSYEQYF

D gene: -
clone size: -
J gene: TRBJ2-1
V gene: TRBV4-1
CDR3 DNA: TGCGCCAGCAGCCCCGGGGGAACCTACAATGAGCAGTTCTTC
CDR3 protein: CASSPGGTYNEQFF

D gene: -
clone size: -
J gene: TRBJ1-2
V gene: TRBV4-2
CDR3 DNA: TGTGCCAGCAATACAGGGTCCACGGACTATGGCTACACCTTC
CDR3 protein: CASNTGSTDYGYTF

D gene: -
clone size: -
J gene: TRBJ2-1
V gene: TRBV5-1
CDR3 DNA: TGCGCCAGCAGCTTGGAAAGGATTACTCAGTTCTTC
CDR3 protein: CASSLERITQFF

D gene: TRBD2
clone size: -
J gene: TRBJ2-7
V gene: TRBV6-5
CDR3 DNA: TGTGCCAGCAGTTTCAGGACTAGCGGGCCTCAATACGAGCAGTACTTC
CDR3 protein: CASSFRTSGPQYEQYF

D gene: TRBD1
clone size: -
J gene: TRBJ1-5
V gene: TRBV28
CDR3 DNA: TGTGCCAGCACTCTAACAGGGGGCGAACAGCCCCAGCATTTT
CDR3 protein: CASTLTGGEQPQHF

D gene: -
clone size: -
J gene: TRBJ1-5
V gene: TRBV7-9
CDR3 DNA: TGTGCCAGCAGCTTGGGATACAGGGAGGCAGATCAGCCCCAGCATTTT
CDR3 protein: CASSLGYREADQPQHF

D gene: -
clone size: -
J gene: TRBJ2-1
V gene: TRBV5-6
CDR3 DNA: TGTGCCAGCAGCTGGGGCGGATCTAGTAACAATGAGCAGTTCTTC
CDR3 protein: CASSWGGSSNNEQFF

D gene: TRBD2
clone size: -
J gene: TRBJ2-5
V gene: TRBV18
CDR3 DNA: TGTGCCAGCTCACCAATGACTAGCGATCAAGAGACCCAGTACTTC
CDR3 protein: CASSPMTSDQETQYF

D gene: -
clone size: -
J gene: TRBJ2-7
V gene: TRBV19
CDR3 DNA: TGTGCCAGTAGTATAGTCAGGGGACCAAGCTCCTACGAGCAGTACTTC
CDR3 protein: CASSIVRGPSSYEQYF

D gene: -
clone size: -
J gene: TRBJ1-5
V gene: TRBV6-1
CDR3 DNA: TGTGCCAGCAGTGGAACCCTACAGAATCAGCCCCAGCATTTT
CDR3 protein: CASSGTLQNQPQHF

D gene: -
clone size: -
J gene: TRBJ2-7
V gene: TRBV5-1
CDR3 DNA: TGCGCCAGCAGCCTGGGGCGGAGGACGGACCGGGATCTCTACGAGCAGTACTTC
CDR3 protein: CASSLGRRTDRDLYEQYF

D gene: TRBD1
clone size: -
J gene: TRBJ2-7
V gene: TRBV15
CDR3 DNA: TGTGCCACCAGCAGAGGACAGGGATTTACCTACGAGCAGTACTTC
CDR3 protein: CATSRGQGFTYEQYF

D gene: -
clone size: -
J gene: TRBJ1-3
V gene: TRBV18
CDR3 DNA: TGTGCCAGCTCACCGACCGTAGCGGCCTTAAGCTCTGGAAACACCATATATTTT
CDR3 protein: CASSPTVAALSSGNTIYF

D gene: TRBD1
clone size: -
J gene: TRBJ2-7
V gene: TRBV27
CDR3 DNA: TGTGCCAGCAGTTTCGGGACAGGGGGCTACGAGCAGTACTTC
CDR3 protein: CASSFGTGGYEQYF

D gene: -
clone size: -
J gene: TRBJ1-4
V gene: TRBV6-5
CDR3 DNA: TGTGCCAGCACCGGGAGGGGGAGGGATGAAAAACTGTTTTTT
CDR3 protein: CASTGRGRDEKLFF

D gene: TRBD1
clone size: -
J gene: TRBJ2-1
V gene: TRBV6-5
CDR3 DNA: TGTGCCAGCAGCCCCGACAGGGCAGATGAGCAGTTCTTC
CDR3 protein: CASSPDRADEQFF

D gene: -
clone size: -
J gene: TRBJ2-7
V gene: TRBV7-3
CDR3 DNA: TGTGCCAGCAGCTCCCTGGACCCCCCCTACGAGCAGTACTTC
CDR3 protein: CASSSLDPPYEQYF

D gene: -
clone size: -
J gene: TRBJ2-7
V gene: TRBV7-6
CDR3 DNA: TGTGCCAGCAGCTTAGAGGCTGGGACCGAGCAGTACTTC
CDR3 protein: CASSLEAGTEQYF

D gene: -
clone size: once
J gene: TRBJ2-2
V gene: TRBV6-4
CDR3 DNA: TGTGCCAGCAGTGACTCACCAGACAGTTTGGCCGGGGAGCTGTTTTTT
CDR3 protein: CASSDSPDSLAGELFF

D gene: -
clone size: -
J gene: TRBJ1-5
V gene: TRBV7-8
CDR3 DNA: TGTGCCAGCAGCTTAGTTGGTGCGGGGGGGCCTCGTGAGCCCCAGCATTTT
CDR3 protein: CASSLVGAGGPREPQHF

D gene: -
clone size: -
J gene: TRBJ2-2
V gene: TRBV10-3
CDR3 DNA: TGTGCCATCAGTGGTTGGGCCGGGGAGCTGTTTTTT
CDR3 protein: CAISGWAGELFF

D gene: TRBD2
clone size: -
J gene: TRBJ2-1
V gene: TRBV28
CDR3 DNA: TGTGCCAGCAGCGTAGCGGGAGGGTACAATGAGCAGTTCTTC
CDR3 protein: CASSVAGGYNEQFF

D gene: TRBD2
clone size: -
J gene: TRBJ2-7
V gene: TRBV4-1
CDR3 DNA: TGCGCCAGCAGCCCAACGGGGACTATCTACTACGAGCAGTACTTC
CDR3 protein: CASSPTGTIYYEQYF

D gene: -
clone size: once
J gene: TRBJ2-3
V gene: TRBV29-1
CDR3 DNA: TGCAGCGTGGGATCAGATACGCAGTATTTT
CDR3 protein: CSVGSDTQYF

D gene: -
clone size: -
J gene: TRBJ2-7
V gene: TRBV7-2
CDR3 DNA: TGTGCCAGCAGCTTAGTTCCGGTTAGCTCCTACGAGCAGTACTTC
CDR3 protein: CASSLVPVSSYEQYF

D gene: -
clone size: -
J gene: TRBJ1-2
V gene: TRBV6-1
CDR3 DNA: TGTGCCAGCAGTGAAGATTTCACCCTTACAAACTATGGCTACACCTTC
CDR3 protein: CASSEDFTLTNYGYTF

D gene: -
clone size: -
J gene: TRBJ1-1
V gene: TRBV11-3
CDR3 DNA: TGTGCCAGCAGCCCCGGAACAGAGTACACTGAAGCTTTCTTT
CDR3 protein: CASSPGTEYTEAFF

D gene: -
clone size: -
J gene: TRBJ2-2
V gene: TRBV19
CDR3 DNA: TGTGCCAGTCTCGGGACTCACATAGGGTCCGGGGAGCTGTTTTTT
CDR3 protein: CASLGTHIGSGELFF

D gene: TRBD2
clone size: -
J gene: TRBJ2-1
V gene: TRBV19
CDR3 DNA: TGTGCCAGTAGTGAAACAGGGAGGGCTAGCGGGAGGGCCCTATCGTTCTTC
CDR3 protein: CASSETGRASGRALSFF

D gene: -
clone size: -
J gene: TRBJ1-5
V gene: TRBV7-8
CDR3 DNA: TGTGCCAGCAGCTTACCAGGGGATAGCAATCAGCCCCAGCATTTT
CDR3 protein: CASSLPGDSNQPQHF

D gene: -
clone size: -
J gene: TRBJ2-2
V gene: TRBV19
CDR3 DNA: TGTGCCAGTACTCCCTTTCAGGGGGGACAGAACACCGGGGAGCTGTTTTTT
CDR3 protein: CASTPFQGGQNTGELFF

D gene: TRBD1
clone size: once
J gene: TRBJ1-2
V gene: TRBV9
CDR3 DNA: TGTGCCAGCAGCGTAGCAGGGGGCGACAACTATGGCTACACCTTC
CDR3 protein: CASSVAGGDNYGYTF

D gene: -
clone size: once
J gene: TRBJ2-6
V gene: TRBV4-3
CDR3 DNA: TGCGCCAGCAGCTCAAGGGCCCTCTCGACCAACGTCCTGACTTTC
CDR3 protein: CASSSRALSTNVLTF

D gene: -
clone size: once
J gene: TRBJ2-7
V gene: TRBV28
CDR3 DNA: TGTGCCAGCAGTTTATTGGGGGCGAACTACGAGCAGTACTTC
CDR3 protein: CASSLLGANYEQYF

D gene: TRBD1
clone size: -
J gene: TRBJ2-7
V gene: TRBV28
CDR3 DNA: TGTGCCAGCAGTGTACAGGGGCCTACCTACGAGCAGTACTTC
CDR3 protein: CASSVQGPTYEQYF

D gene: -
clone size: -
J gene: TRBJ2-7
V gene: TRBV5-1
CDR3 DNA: TGCGCCAGCAGCTTGGCCGGACAGGAGCAGTACTTC
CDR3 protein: CASSLAGQEQYF

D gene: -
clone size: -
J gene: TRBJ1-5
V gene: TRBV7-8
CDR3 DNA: TGTGCCAGCAGTCAAAATAGCGGGGTCAAGCAGCCCCAGCATTTT
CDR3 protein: CASSQNSGVKQPQHF

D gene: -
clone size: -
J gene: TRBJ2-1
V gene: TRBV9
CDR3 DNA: TGTGCCAGCAGCGGGGACACGTCCTACAATGAGCAGTTCTTC
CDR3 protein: CASSGDTSYNEQFF

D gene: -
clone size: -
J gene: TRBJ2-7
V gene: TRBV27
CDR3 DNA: TGTGCCAGCAGTTCCCCCGACCGATCCAACGAGCAGTACTTC
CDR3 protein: CASSSPDRSNEQYF

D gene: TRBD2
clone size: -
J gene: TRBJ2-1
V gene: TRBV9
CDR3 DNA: TGTGCCAGCAGCTCAGGAGCGGGAGTCTCGTACAATGAGCAGTTCTTC
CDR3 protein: CASSSGAGVSYNEQFF